Below, 27 T cell receptor beta chains from the same sample are listed, as sequenced in a study of blood T cell repertoires in COVID-19. Here immunoSEQ multiplex PCR was the method, and the copy in TCRdb shows in-frame clones only, minus some. In the table there are about 130,000 clones, about four fifths of which are singletons. Input material: peripheral blood. These receptors all come from a man aged 25-45 years with COVID-19, enrolled during active disease.

The V gene is TRBV11-2, the J gene TRBJ1-4, with a possible D match to TRBD1 (6 bases). This CDR3 has 16 residues. Germline-derived CDR1 and CDR2 are SGHAT and FQNNGV. Between the trimmed V and J ends, which lost 0 bases and 8 bases, there was a span of 16 bases. DNA for the CDR3: TGTGCCAGCAGCTTAGATGGTGTGGCAGGGGTAGAAAAACTGTTTTTT. Its protein is CASSLDGVAGVEKLFF.

This rearrangement joins TRBV14 to TRBJ2-1, with 7 nucleotides matching TRBD2. Germline CDR1 reads SGHDN; CDR2 reads FVKESK. This CDR3 spans 18 amino acids. V lost 4 bases to trimming and J lost 6 bases; unmatched junction nucleotides: 18. The CDR3 is CASSRIGGTRYIGNEQFF. Here the CDR3 DNA reads TGTGCCAGCAGCCGGATCGGGGGGACTCGTTATATTGGCAATGAGCAGTTCTTC.

This clone appeared a few times. The J gene is TRBJ2-3, the V gene TRBV6-5; 9 bases match TRBD1. This CDR3 region has 13 residues. From germline, CDR1 is MNHEY and CDR2 SVGAGI. With V trimmed by 7 bases and J by 4 bases, 3 bases remained unmatched. The CDR3 is CASTRQGADTQYF. DNA of the CDR3: TGTGCCAGCACCCGACAGGGGGCAGATACGCAGTATTTT.

The genes are TRBV30 and TRBJ1-2; D gene uncertain. The germline V gene encodes CDR1 GTSNPN and CDR2 SVGIG (reference sequence). V was cut by 2 bases and J by 6 bases, with 13 bases left in between. The CDR3 has 13 residues. The chain's CDR3 is CAWSLADLDGYTF. Here the CDR3 DNA reads TGTGCCTGGAGTTTGGCGGATTTGGATGGCTACACCTTC.

V gene TRBV12-5 combines with J gene TRBJ2-1; 7 bases are a match to TRBD2. Germline CDR1 is LGHNT and CDR2 is FRNRAP. V was pared by 4 bases and J by 10 bases, with 25 bases of the junction left unmatched. The CDR3 is 19 amino acids. In DNA, the CDR3 is TGTGCTAGTGGTTCACTAAGGCTTAGCGGGCCCATCCGTGTCAGGGAGCAGTTCTTC. This codes for CASGSLRLSGPIRVREQFF.

This chain connects TRBV4-1 to TRBJ1-1, with a possible D match to TRBD1 (6 bases). Trimming removed 5 bases at V and 1 base at J, with 14 bases between. This CDR3 contains 15 residues. Germline V gene data show CDR1 as MGHRA and CDR2 as YSYEKL. CDR3 nucleotide sequence: TGCGCCAGCAGCTACAACGGACAGTCGAACACTGAAGCTTTCTTT. Its protein is CASSYNGQSNTEAFF.

This clone appeared once. The CDR3 DNA reads TGTGCCAGCAGCTCCCGAGGACTGGGGGGTAACTATGGCTACACCTTC. Its protein is CASSSRGLGGNYGYTF. The rearrangement joins TRBV7-9 to TRBJ1-2; D may be TRBD1 (5 bases). From germline, CDR1 is SEHNR and CDR2 FQNEAQ (reference sequence). Trimming removed 4 bases at V and 1 base at J, with 16 bases between. The CDR3 length is 16 residues.

This chain uses TRBV4-2 with TRBJ2-1; weak D call: TRBD2 (6 bases). Trimming took off 3 bases at V and 3 bases at J, with 15 bases between the two ends. The CDR3 sequence is 16 residues long. Per germline, CDR1 LGHNA and CDR2 YNFKEQ. The CDR3 DNA follows: TGTGCCAGCAGCCAGGGAGACATAGCGGACTACAATGAGCAGTTCTTC. Translated, it gives CASSQGDIADYNEQFF.

The V gene is TRBV5-4, the J gene TRBJ2-2; TRBD1 matches at 8 bases. CDR3 length equals 17 residues. Germline V gene data show CDR1 as SGHNT and CDR2 as YYREEE (reference sequence). With V trimmed by 0 bases and J by 1 base, 5 bases remained unmatched. In DNA, the CDR3 is TGTGCCAGCAGCTTGGGGCCAGACAGGGGGAACACCGGGGAGCTGTTTTTT. Its translation is CASSLGPDRGNTGELFF. The whole variable domain, remainder taken from reference TRBV5-4 and TRBJ2-2, is ETGVTQSPTHLIKTRGQQVTLRCSSQSGHNTVSWYQQALGQGPQFIFQYYREEENGRGNFPPRFSGLQFPNYSSELNVNALELDDSALYLCASSLGPDRGNTGELFFGEGSRLTVL.

This clone was seen at least ten times. V is TRBV7-3 and J is TRBJ2-1, with 12 bases lining up with TRBD2. This CDR3 is built from 17 residues. The junction had 9 bases not matched to a gene; V was cut back by 2 bases and J by 7 bases. Looked up from germline, CDR1 is SGHTA and CDR2 is FQGTGA. Here the CDR3 DNA reads TGTGCCAGCAGCTTATCGGATCTAGCGGGAGGGCCGAATGAGCAGTTCTTC. This codes for CASSLSDLAGGPNEQFF.

J is TRBJ1-6 and V is TRBV6-4; TRBD1 is a possible D gene (5 bases). CDR1 is MRHNA, CDR2 SNTAGT, per germline. V gave up 3 bases and J gave up 5 bases, with 5 bases separating them. The CDR3 runs 13 residues. The chain's CDR3 is CASSEGDNSPLHF. The CDR3 nucleotides read TGTGCCAGCAGTGAAGGGGATAATTCACCCCTCCACTTT.

This chain links TRBV7-2 with TRBJ2-1; D remains ambiguous. CDR3 length equals 16 residues. V lost 1 base and J lost 3, with 13 bases in between. Germline CDR1 SGHTA, CDR2 FQGNSA. The CDR3 DNA reads TGTGCCAGCAGCTTAGATGGGCGAATCCACTACAATGAGCAGTTCTTC. As protein: CASSLDGRIHYNEQFF.

This clone was counted once. The V and J genes are TRBV27 and TRBJ1-4, with 8 bases matching TRBD1. After removal of 6 bases from V and 8 bases from J, the junction contained 8 bases not matched to a gene. This CDR3 has 14 residues. Germline V gene data show CDR1 as MNHEY and CDR2 as SMNVEV (reference sequence). DNA for the CDR3: TGTGCCAGCAGCCGTGGACAGGGAGAGGAAAAACTGTTTTTT. Translated, it gives CASSRGQGEEKLFF.

V gene TRBV21-1 combines with J gene TRBJ1-2; the table's D call of TRBD1 was not tested on the DNA. TRBV21-1 is flagged as a pseudogene. The CDR3 extends over 17 amino acids. The CDR3 coding sequence is TGTGCCAGCAGCAAAGCGCAAAGGACAGGGTTATTCTATGGCTACACCTTC. Its translation is CASSKAQRTGLFYGYTF.

The rearrangement links TRBV11-3 to TRBJ1-6, with 7 nucleotides matching TRBD1. The CDR3 is 15 residues long. The germline V gene encodes CDR1 SGHNT and CDR2 YENEEA. V was pared by 5 bases and J by 7 bases, with 8 bases of the junction left unmatched. The CDR3 bases are TGTGCCAGCAGCCCCAGACAGGGATTGAATTCACCCCTCCACTTT. This codes for CASSPRQGLNSPLHF.

The chain has TRBV20-1 and TRBJ1-5; the D is unclear. V lost 3 bases and J lost 4, with 16 bases in between. Germline V gives CDR1 DFQATT, CDR2 SNEGSKA (reference sequence). This CDR3 spans 15 amino acids. The CDR3 bases are TGCAGTGCTAGTCCAGGTCCTTCTGGGAATCAGCCCCAGCATTTT. This codes for CSASPGPSGNQPQHF.

This chain connects TRBV18 to TRBJ2-7; 7 bases match TRBD1. V was pared by 2 bases and J by 3 bases, with 7 bases of the junction left unmatched. Germline CDR1 KGHSH, CDR2 LQKENI. This CDR3 region has 15 residues. As DNA, the CDR3 is TGTGCCAGCTCACCAGTGGAGACAGGGAGCTACGAGCAGTACTTC. Residues: CASSPVETGSYEQYF.

V and J are TRBV11-3 and TRBJ2-7, with D possibly matching TRBD2 (6 bases). Germline CDR1 SGHNT, CDR2 YENEEA. The CDR3 sequence is 14 residues long. Trimming stripped 5 bases from V and 1 base from J, with 12 bases between. CDR3 in amino acids: CASSLVGGSYEQYF. CDR3 in DNA: TGTGCCAGCAGCCTTGTGGGGGGATCCTACGAGCAGTACTTC.

V usage is TRBV7-3 and J usage is TRBJ1-1; TRBD1 is a possible D gene (6 bases). The germline V and J ends were trimmed by 2 bases and 0 bases, with 13 bases remaining between them. This CDR3 is built from 16 residues. Germline-derived CDR1 and CDR2 are SGHTA and FQGTGA. The CDR3 nucleotides are TGTGCCAGCAGCTTATTAGGGGGTCCCATGAACACTGAAGCTTTCTTT. It specifies CASSLLGGPMNTEAFF.

This clone was found once. Other DNA sequences of this sample code for an identical CDR3. The rearrangement joins TRBV5-5 to TRBJ1-6, with a tentative D call TRBD1 (6 bases). There are 15 residues in the CDR3. V was trimmed by 1 base and J by 5 bases, leaving 10 bases between them. Germline V gives CDR1 SGHKS, CDR2 YYEKEE (reference sequence). Here the CDR3 reads CASSLKQGDNSPLHF. Here the CDR3 DNA reads TGTGCCAGCAGCTTGAAACAGGGAGATAATTCACCCCTCCACTTT.

The chain is built from TRBV7-9 and TRBJ1-3; 9 bases align to TRBD1. Germline CDR1 SEHNR, CDR2 FQNEAQ (reference sequence). The J segment lost 0 bases and the V segment lost 5 bases, leaving 8 bases of the junction unmatched. The CDR3 covers 17 residues. In nucleotides, the CDR3 is TGTGCCAGCAGCCTCGGACAGGGGCCGGCCTCTGGAAACACCATATATTTT. As protein: CASSLGQGPASGNTIYF.

The V and J genes are TRBV5-1 and TRBJ2-2; 9 positions agree with TRBD1. V was clipped by 0 bases and J by 3 bases; unmatched bases: 6. The CDR3 sequence is 17 residues long. CDR1 and CDR2 from the germline V gene are SGHRS and YFSETQ. The CDR3 reads CASSLAEDRGDTGELFF. CDR3 nucleotide sequence: TGCGCCAGCAGCTTGGCCGAGGACAGGGGTGACACCGGGGAGCTGTTTTTT. Based on the CDR3 plus reference TRBV5-1 and TRBJ2-2, the full variable domain is KAGVTQTPRYLIKTRGQQVTLSCSPISGHRSVSWYQQTPGQGLQFLFEYFSETQRNKGNFPGRFSGRQFSNSRSEMNVSTLELGDSALYLCASSLAEDRGDTGELFFGEGSRLTVL.

The V call is TRBV13, the J call TRBJ1-5; weak D call: TRBD1 (5 bases). Germline CDR1 and CDR2: PRHDT and FYEKMQ (reference sequence). The CDR3 sequence is 15 residues long. V lost 3 bases and J 1 base, leaving 10 bases between the germline ends. The CDR3 sequence: CASSFQGDSNQPQHF. The CDR3 DNA reads as TGTGCCAGCAGCTTCCAGGGTGACAGCAATCAGCCCCAGCATTTT.

The rearrangement links TRBV5-8 to TRBJ2-5, with TRBD2 as a possible D gene (5 bases). Germline assignment: CDR1 SGHTS and CDR2 YDEGEE. The V end lost 0 bases, the J end lost 5 bases, and 5 bases lay between the germline ends. The CDR3 is made up of 12 amino acids. The CDR3 reads CASSLAGETQYF. The CDR3 nucleotides read TGTGCCAGCAGCTTGGCGGGGGAGACCCAGTACTTC. Supplemented by reference TRBV5-8 and TRBJ2-5, the full variable domain reads EAGVTQSPTHLIKTRGQQATLRCSPISGHTSVYWYQQALGLGLQFLLWYDEGEERNRGNFPPRFSGRQFPNYSSELNVNALELEDSALYLCASSLAGETQYFGPGTRLLVL.

This clone occurred once. The chain recombines TRBV28 with TRBJ1-5, with TRBD1 as a possible D gene (6 bases). Trimming took off 3 bases at V and 1 base at J, with 19 bases between the two ends. Per germline, CDR1 MDHEN and CDR2 SYDVKM. This CDR3 has 18 amino acids. CDR3 nucleotide sequence: TGTGCCAGCAGTTTGGGGGGGGCCCCCTTGGGAAGCAATCAGCCCCAGCATTTT. Its protein is CASSLGGAPLGSNQPQHF.

V usage is TRBV30 and J usage is TRBJ1-5, with 12 bases fitting TRBD1. The CDR3 contains 16 residues. The J segment lost 7 bases and the V segment lost 3 bases, leaving 10 bases of the junction unmatched. Germline V gene data show CDR1 as GTSNPN and CDR2 as SVGIG (reference sequence). CDR3 coding DNA: TGTGCCTGGAGGGGACAGGGGGCTCTCCACAGGCAGCCCCAGCATTTT. Translating it yields CAWRGQGALHRQPQHF. The full variable domain, its missing parts supplied by reference TRBV30 and TRBJ1-5, is SQTIHQWPATLVQPVGSPLSLECTVEGTSNPNLYWYRQAAGRGLQLLFYSVGIGQISSEVPQNLSASRPQDRQFILSSKKLLLSDSGFYLCAWRGQGALHRQPQHFGDGTRLSIL.

In its sample, this clone was seen a few times. The chain has TRBV11-2 and TRBJ2-1; D remains unclear. The germline gives CDR1 SGHAT, CDR2 FQNNGV. CDR3 length: 13 residues. Trimming took off 1 base at V and 9 bases at J, with 10 bases between the two ends. This CDR3 is CASSLGQVIEQFF. In nucleotides, the CDR3 is TGTGCCAGCAGCTTAGGCCAGGTAATTGAGCAGTTCTTC.